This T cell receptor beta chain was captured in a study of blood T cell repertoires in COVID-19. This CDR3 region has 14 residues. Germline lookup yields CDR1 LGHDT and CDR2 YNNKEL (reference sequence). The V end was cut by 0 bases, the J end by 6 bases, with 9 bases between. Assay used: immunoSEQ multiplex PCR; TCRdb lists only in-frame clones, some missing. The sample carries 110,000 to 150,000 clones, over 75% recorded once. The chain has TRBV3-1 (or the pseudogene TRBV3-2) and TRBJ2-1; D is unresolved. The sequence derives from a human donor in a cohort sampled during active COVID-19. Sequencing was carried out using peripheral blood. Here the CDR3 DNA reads TGTGCCAGCAGCCAAGATAGGAACAGCAATGAGCAGTTCTTC. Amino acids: CASSQDRNSNEQFF.